The 11 T cell receptor beta chains given below trace back to one sample, sequenced in a study of T cell responses to AZD1222 COVID-19 vaccine. Sequencing used immunoSEQ multiplex PCR; TCRdb keeps in-frame clones, though not all of them. The table lists some 110,000 clones, 86% of them singletons. The source material was peripheral blood, sampled 28 days after the second dose of the MenACWY control vaccine. These receptors all stem from an adult who received the MenACWY meningococcal vaccine as a control.

The chain carries TRBV24-1 and TRBJ2-1; 9 positions agree with TRBD2. CDR1 is KGHDR, CDR2 SFDVKD, per germline. V was pared by 1 base and J by 3 bases, with 3 bases of the junction left unmatched. The CDR3 spans 16 residues. The CDR3 protein is CATSDFLAGSYNEQFF. DNA for the CDR3: TGTGCCACCAGTGATTTCCTAGCGGGGAGCTACAATGAGCAGTTCTTC.

This clone has just one count. This chain joins TRBV5-1 and TRBJ1-1; D may be TRBD1 (6 bases). Germline CDR1 SGHRS, CDR2 YFSETQ. The CDR3 extends over 15 amino acids. The ends were cut back, 3 bases at V and 3 bases at J, with 15 bases in the middle. The DNA of the CDR3 is TGCGCCAGCAGCTGGACAAGAGGGGGGGACACTGAAGCTTTCTTT. This gives the protein CASSWTRGGDTEAFF.

The CDR3 coding sequence is TGTGCCAGCAGCGTAGGAGAAGGGGTCACTGAAGCTTTCTTT. Its translation: CASSVGEGVTEAFF. This rearrangement joins TRBV9 to TRBJ1-1, with D maybe TRBD1 (5 bases). The germline CDR1 and CDR2 sequences are SGDLS and YYNGEE. V gave up 0 bases and J gave up 4 bases, with 10 bases separating them. The CDR3 totals 14 residues.

The chain is built from TRBV7-2 and TRBJ2-5, with a possible D match to TRBD2 (7 bases). V dropped 1 base and J dropped 5 bases, with 20 bases sitting between them. Germline-derived CDR1 and CDR2 are SGHTA and FQGNSA. CDR3 length equals 17 residues. CDR3 sequence reads: CASSLDFSGEGDETQYF. As DNA, the CDR3 is TGTGCCAGCAGCTTAGATTTCTCAGGGGAGGGAGATGAGACCCAGTACTTC.

This chain uses TRBV28 with TRBJ1-6; a weak D match, TRBD1 (6 bases). Per the germline V gene, CDR1 is MDHEN and CDR2 is SYDVKM. The CDR3 runs to 14 residues. V shed 7 bases and J shed 2 bases, with 9 bases lying between them. CDR3 coding DNA: TGTGCCAGCACCGGGGGGCCCTATAATTCACCCCTCCACTTT. Its translation: CASTGGPYNSPLHF.

The V gene is TRBV7-2, the J gene TRBJ1-2; D is ambiguous. Germline V gene lookup returns CDR1 SGHTA and CDR2 FQGNSA. The CDR3 consists of 14 residues. V was pared by 2 bases and J by 1 base, with 8 bases between. DNA of the CDR3: TGTGCCAGCAGCTTATATCCGAATAACTATGGCTACACCTTC. Translation gives CASSLYPNNYGYTF.

V and J are TRBV24-1 and TRBJ1-1, with a possible D match to TRBD1 (6 bases). V lost 10 bases to trimming and J lost 1 base, with 18 bases between them. The V gene's germline CDR1 is KGHDR and CDR2 SFDVKD. The CDR3 runs 15 residues. CDR3 sequence (DNA): TGTGCCACAAGAGAGGGGGGCAGGCGGAACACTGAAGCTTTCTTT. Translating it yields CATREGGRRNTEAFF.

The genes are TRBV19 and TRBJ2-2; D ambiguous. Trimming took off 1 base at V and 0 bases at J, with 9 bases between the two ends. From germline, CDR1 is LNHDA and CDR2 SQIVND (reference sequence). The CDR3 consists of 16 residues. The CDR3 here is CASSIVFPANTGELFF. The DNA for the CDR3 is TGTGCCAGTAGTATAGTCTTTCCCGCGAACACCGGGGAGCTGTTTTTT. Combining the CDR3 with reference TRBV19 and TRBJ2-2 gives the whole variable domain DGGITQSPKYLFRKEGQNVTLSCEQNLNHDAMYWYRQDPGQGLRLIYYSQIVNDFQKGDIAEGYSVSREKKESFPLTVTSAQKNPTAFYLCASSIVFPANTGELFFGEGSRLTVL.

This clone was seen a handful of times. The J gene is TRBJ1-4, the V gene TRBV2, with unresolved D. The germline V gene has CDR1 SNHLY and CDR2 FYNNEI. This CDR3 spans 14 amino acids. V lost 3 bases and J lost 4, with 9 bases in between. CDR3 sequence reads: CASSEGLGNEKLFF. DNA of the CDR3: TGTGCCAGCAGTGAGGGTCTAGGTAATGAAAAACTGTTTTTT.

V and J are TRBV29-1 and TRBJ1-2; D is uncertain. Germline CDR1 SQVTM, CDR2 ANQGSEA. The CDR3 consists of 11 residues. Trimming stripped 5 bases from V and 8 bases from J, with 12 bases between. The CDR3 loop reads CSVKLRSGYTF. The CDR3 DNA is TGCAGCGTTAAGTTAAGGTCGGGCTACACCTTC.

The chain links TRBV7-2 to TRBJ2-1; 7 nucleotides agree with TRBD2. The ends lost 6 bases at V and 4 bases at J; junction bases unmatched: 12. The CDR3 totals 16 residues. Germline CDR1 SGHTA, CDR2 FQGNSA. This CDR3 reads CASRSEAQRGYNEQFF. The CDR3 DNA reads as TGTGCCAGCAGGTCTGAAGCTCAGCGGGGATACAATGAGCAGTTCTTC.